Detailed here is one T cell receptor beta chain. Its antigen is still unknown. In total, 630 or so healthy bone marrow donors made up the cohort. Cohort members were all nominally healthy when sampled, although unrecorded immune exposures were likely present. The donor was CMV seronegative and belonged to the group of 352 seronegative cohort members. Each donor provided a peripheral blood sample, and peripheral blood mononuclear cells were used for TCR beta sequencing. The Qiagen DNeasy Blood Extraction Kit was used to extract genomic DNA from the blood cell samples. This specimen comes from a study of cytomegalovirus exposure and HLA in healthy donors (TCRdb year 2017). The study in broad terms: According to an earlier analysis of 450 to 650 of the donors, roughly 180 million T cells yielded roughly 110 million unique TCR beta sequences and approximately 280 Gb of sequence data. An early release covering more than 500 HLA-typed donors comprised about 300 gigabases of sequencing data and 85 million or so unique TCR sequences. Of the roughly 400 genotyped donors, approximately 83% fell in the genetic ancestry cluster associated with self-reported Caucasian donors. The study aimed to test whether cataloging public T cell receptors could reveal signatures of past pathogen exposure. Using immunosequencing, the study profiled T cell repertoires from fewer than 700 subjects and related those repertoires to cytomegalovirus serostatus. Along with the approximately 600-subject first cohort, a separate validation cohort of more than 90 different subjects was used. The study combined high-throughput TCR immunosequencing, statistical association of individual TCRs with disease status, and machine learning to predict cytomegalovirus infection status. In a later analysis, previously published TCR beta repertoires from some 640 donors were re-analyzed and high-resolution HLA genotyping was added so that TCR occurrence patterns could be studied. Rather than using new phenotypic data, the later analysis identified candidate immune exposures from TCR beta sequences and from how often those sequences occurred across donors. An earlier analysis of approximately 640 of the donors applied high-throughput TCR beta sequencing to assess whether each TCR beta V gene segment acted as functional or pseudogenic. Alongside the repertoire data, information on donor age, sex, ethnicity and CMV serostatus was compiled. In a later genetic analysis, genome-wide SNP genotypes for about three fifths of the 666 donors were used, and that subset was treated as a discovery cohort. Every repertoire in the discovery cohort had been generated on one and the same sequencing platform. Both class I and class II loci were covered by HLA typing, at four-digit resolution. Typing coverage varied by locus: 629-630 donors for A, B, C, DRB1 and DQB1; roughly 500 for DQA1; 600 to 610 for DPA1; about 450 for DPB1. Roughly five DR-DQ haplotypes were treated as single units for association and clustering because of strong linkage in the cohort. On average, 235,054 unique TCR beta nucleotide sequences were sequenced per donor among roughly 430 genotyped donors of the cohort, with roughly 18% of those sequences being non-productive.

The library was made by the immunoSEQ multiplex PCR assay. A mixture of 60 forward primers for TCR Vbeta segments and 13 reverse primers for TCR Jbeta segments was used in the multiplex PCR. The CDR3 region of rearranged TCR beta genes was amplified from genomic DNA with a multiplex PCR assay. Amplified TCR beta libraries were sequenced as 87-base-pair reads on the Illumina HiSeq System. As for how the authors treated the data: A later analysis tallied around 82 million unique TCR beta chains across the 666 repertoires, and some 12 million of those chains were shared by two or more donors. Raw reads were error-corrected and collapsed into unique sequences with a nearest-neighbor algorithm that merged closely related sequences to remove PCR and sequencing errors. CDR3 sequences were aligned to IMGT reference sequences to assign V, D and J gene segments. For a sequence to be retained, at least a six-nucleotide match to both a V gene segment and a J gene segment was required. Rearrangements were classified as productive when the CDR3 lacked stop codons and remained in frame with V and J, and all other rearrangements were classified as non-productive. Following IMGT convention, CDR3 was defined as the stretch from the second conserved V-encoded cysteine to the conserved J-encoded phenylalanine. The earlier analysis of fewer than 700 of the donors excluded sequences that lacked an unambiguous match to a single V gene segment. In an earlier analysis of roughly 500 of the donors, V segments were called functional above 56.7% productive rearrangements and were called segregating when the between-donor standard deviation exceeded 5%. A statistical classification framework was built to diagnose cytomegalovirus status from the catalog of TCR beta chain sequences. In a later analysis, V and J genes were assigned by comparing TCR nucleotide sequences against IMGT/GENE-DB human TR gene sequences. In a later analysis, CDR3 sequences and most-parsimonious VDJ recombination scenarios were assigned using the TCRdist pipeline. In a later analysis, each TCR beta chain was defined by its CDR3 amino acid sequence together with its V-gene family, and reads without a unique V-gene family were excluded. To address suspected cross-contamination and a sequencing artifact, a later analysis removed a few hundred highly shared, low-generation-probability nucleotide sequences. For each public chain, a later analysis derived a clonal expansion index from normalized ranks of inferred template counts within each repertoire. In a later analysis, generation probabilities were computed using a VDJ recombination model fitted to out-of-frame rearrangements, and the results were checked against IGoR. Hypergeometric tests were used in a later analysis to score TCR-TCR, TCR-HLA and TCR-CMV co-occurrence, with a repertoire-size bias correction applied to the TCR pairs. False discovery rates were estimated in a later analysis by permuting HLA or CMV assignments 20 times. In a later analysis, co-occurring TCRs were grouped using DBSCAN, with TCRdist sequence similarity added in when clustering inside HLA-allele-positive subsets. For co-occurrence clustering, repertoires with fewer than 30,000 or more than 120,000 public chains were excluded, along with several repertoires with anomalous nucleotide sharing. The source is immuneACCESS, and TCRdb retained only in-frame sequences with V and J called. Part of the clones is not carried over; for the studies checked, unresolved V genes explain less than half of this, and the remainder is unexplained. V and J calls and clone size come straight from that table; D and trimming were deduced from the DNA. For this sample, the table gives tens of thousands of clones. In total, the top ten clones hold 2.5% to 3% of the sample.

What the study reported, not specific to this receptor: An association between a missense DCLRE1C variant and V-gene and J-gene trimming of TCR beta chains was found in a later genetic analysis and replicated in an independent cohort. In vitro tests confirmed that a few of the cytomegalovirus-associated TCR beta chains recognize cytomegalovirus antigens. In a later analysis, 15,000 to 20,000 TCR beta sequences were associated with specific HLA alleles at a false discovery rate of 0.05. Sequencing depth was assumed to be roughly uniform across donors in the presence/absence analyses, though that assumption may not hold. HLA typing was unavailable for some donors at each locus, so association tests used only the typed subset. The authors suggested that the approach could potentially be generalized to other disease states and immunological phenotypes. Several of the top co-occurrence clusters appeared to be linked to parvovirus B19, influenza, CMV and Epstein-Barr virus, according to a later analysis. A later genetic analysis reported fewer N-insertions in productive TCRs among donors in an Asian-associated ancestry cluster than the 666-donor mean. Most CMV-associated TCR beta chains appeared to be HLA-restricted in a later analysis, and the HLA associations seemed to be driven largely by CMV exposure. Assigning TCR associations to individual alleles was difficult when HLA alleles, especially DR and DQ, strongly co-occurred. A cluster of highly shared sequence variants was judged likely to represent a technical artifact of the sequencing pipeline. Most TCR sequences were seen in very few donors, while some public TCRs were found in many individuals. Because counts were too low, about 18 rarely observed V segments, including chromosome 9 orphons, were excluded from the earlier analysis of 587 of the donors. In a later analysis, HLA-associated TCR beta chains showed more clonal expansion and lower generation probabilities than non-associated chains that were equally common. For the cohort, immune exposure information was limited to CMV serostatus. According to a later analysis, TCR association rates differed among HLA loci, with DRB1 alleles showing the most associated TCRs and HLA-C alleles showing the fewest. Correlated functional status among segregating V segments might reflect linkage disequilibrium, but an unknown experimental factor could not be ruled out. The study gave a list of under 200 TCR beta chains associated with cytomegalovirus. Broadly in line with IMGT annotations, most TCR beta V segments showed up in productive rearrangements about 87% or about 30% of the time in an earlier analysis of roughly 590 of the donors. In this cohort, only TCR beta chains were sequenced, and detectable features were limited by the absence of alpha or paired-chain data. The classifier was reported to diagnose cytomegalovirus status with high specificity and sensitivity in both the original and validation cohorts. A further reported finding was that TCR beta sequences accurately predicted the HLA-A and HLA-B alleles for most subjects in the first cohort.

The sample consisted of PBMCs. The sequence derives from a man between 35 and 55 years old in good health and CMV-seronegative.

In nucleotides, the sequence is TGTGCCAGTACCGGGACAGGGGGGTTGACCCAGTACTTC. Translated, it gives CASTGTGGLTQYF. Here the chain combines TRBV19 and TRBJ2-5, with 11 central nucleotides matching TRBD1. From a lookup of the germline V gene (reference sequence), CDR1 and CDR2 are LNHDA and SQIVND. CDR3 length: 13 amino acids, cysteine to phenylalanine. Of all the DNA, just the CDR3 is kept, 39 bases in frame from base 1. The germline V end is reduced by 7 bases and the J end by 7 bases; junction bases left unmatched: 5.